This T cell receptor beta chain originates from a study of T cell repertoires in cytomegalovirus infection. Germline V gene lookup returns CDR1 LNHDA and CDR2 SQIVND (reference sequence). The CDR3 sequence is 13 residues long. Between the trimmed V and J ends, which lost 3 bases and 2 bases, there was a span of 8 bases. TCRdb reprocessed the reads via MiXCR and lists one record per CDR3 protein. Of around 490,000 distinct CDR3 sequences in the sample, about 26% were seen once. A few counts support this clonotype. This chain connects TRBV19 to TRBJ2-7; D unclear. Sequenced: PBMCs. This clonotype originated in a human donor in good health (CMV status not recorded). Some clones in this sample may be carry-over from other donors' samples. The CDR3 DNA is TGTGCCAGTAGTATTTCTCCAACCTACGAGCAGTACTTC. This codes for CASSISPTYEQYF.